Below are 6 T cell receptor beta chains sequenced from a single sample in a study of CD8 T cells in Susac syndrome. The authors reverse transcribed about 0.5 to 1 ug RNA with random hexamers. TCRdb re-called the immunoSEQ multiplex PCR reads with MiXCR, one entry per CDR3 protein. The profile covers 200,000 to 250,000 distinct CDR3 sequences, with 95% appearing a single time and 0.095% taken by the ten largest. Specimen: CD4+ T cells from PBMCs. These receptors came from a human donor with multiple sclerosis.

The chain is built from TRBV5-6 and TRBJ2-7, with D possibly being TRBD2 (6 bases). Per germline, CDR1 SGHDT and CDR2 YYEEEE. The CDR3 contains 15 residues. The V end was cut by 4 bases, the J end by 2 bases, with 16 bases between. CDR3 DNA sequence: TGTGCCAGCAGCCCCCTGGGGGGATCGGCCTACGAGCAGTACTTC. Translated, it gives CASSPLGGSAYEQYF.

The J gene is TRBJ1-2, the V gene TRBV29-1, with D uncertain. Between the trimmed V and J ends, which lost 7 bases and 4 bases, there was a span of 13 bases. The length of the CDR3 is 12 residues. The germline CDR1 and CDR2 sequences are SQVTM and ANQGSEA. Here the CDR3 DNA reads TGCAGCGACGTCACACTACGCTATGGCTACACCTTC. Its protein product is CSDVTLRYGYTF.

V is TRBV9 and J is TRBJ2-7, with D unclear. Trimming took 4 bases from V and 2 from J, leaving 16 bases between them. The length of the CDR3 is 15 residues. CDR1 and CDR2 from the germline V gene are SGDLS and YYNGEE. The CDR3 DNA follows: TGTGCCAGCAGCCAAGATGCCCCGGCGACCTACGAGCAGTACTTC. The encoded protein is CASSQDAPATYEQYF.

The sample holds one count of this clonotype. This chain uses TRBV29-1 with TRBJ2-3; D might be TRBD1 (6 bases). V lost 5 bases, J lost 3 bases, and 12 bases lay in between. This CDR3 comprises 13 residues. Germline V CDR1 and CDR2: SQVTM, ANQGSEA. The CDR3 is CSVTFQGTDTQYF. DNA for the CDR3: TGCAGCGTTACTTTCCAGGGGACAGATACGCAGTATTTT.

The gene calls are TRBV29-1 and TRBJ1-1; D not resolved. V was cut by 4 bases and J by 7 bases, with 10 bases left in between. Germline V gene lookup returns CDR1 SQVTM and CDR2 ANQGSEA. The CDR3 runs 11 residues. CDR3 amino acids: CSVARTREAFF. The CDR3 DNA reads TGCAGCGTTGCGAGGACCCGTGAAGCTTTCTTT.

The chain employs TRBV27 and TRBJ1-6, with TRBD1 identical over 8 bases. This CDR3 is 17 amino acids long. CDR1 and CDR2 from the germline V gene are MNHEY and SMNVEV (reference sequence). The V gene end was trimmed by 5 bases and the J gene end by 6 bases; junction bases not matched to a gene: 12. This chain's CDR3 is CASSPPQGATGNSPLHF. The CDR3 DNA is TGTGCCAGCAGTCCCCCTCAGGGGGCGACGGGTAATTCACCCCTCCACTTT.